The 15 T cell receptor beta chains below were found in one sample sequenced in a study of T cells in Graves' hyperthyroidism and ophthalmopathy. The investigators amplified TCR beta CDR3 regions from RNA transcripts. The HTBI primer set served for first-round RT-PCR of the TCR CDR3. A single record per CDR3 protein comes from TCRdb applying MiXCR to the multiplex PCR reads. The sample records around 690,000 distinct CDR3 sequences, approximately 15% being singletons. Sequencing was performed on blood. Receptors originate from a man over 45 with Graves' hyperthyroidism.

This clonotype was picked up many times. The V gene is TRBV7-8, the J gene TRBJ2-1; maybe TRBD2 (6 bases). The germline V gene encodes CDR1 SGHVS and CDR2 FQNEAQ. The CDR3 extends over 16 amino acids. V was pared by 5 bases and J by 1 base, with 15 bases between. CDR3 coding DNA: TGTGCCAGCAGCCAAGAGGGCGGGGTTTCCTACAATGAGCAGTTCTTC. Protein sequence: CASSQEGGVSYNEQFF.

This clonotype was seen at least ten times. The V call is TRBV28, the J call TRBJ1-4; TRBD1 matches 10 bases. Germline V gene data show CDR1 as MDHEN and CDR2 as SYDVKM. This CDR3 has 15 residues. Trimming cost V 3 bases and J 8 bases; bases outside gene matches: 6. CDR3 nucleotide sequence: TGTGCCAGCAGTTTCTCCGGGACAGGGGTCGAAAAACTGTTTTTT. This codes for CASSFSGTGVEKLFF.

The chain recombines TRBV12-3 or TRBV12-4 with TRBJ2-1; D remains ambiguous. V lost 2 bases, J lost 6 bases, and 17 bases lay in between. This CDR3 has 16 amino acids. The DNA of the CDR3 is TGTGCCAGCAGTTTATTTTCGCCCGTTCTCTGCAATGAGCAGTTCTTC. Translated, it gives CASSLFSPVLCNEQFF.

This clonotype showed up many times. The rearrangement joins TRBV11-2 to TRBJ2-7, with a tentative D call TRBD2 (5 bases). The CDR3 loop spans 15 amino acids. Germline assignment: CDR1 SGHAT and CDR2 FQNNGV. Trimming cost V 0 bases and J 3 bases, with 12 bases left between them. CDR3: CASSLEASGIYEQYF. DNA for the CDR3: TGTGCCAGCAGCTTAGAGGCATCCGGGATCTACGAGCAGTACTTC.

The rearrangement joins TRBV29-1 to TRBJ2-3; 10 nucleotides align to TRBD1. The CDR3 length is 17 residues. V gave up 0 bases and J gave up 1 base; unmatched junction bases: 7. Germline values: CDR1 SQVTM, CDR2 ANQGSEA. The CDR3 DNA is TGCAGCGTTGAAGATCCGGGACAGGGGAGGGGCACAGATACGCAGTATTTT. Amino acids: CSVEDPGQGRGTDTQYF.

This clonotype was recorded many times. The V and J genes are TRBV5-1 and TRBJ2-1, with 7 nucleotides matching TRBD2. The germline V gene has CDR1 SGHRS and CDR2 YFSETQ. Trimming took 0 bases from V and 7 from J; bases not matched to a gene: 16. This CDR3 has 18 amino acids. In DNA form, the CDR3 reads TGCGCCAGCAGCTTGGCCACAATTCTTAGCGGGTCCGTGAATGAGCAGTTCTTC. It translates to CASSLATILSGSVNEQFF.

This clonotype showed up many times. The CDR3: CASSEQGRGLDSPLHF. For the CDR3, the DNA is TGTGCCAGCAGCGAGCAGGGCAGGGGGTTGGATTCACCCCTCCACTTT. The chain has TRBV7-9 and TRBJ1-6, with 7 nucleotides matching TRBD1. The CDR3 covers 16 residues. Trimming at V came to 5 bases and at J to 8 bases, leaving 12 bases not matched to a gene. Germline CDR1 reads SEHNR; CDR2 reads FQNEAQ (reference sequence).

This clonotype occurred a few times. The genes are TRBV19 and TRBJ1-6, with D possibly matching TRBD1 (5 bases). The CDR3 runs to 14 residues. The V end lost 3 bases, the J end lost 6 bases, and 9 bases lay between the germline ends. Germline CDR1 LNHDA, CDR2 SQIVND (reference sequence). CDR3: CASSILGVNSPLHF. CDR3 DNA sequence: TGTGCCAGTAGTATTTTGGGGGTTAATTCACCCCTCCACTTT.

This clonotype was counted ten times or more. The chain joins TRBV2 to TRBJ2-5, with TRBD1 as a possible D gene (6 bases). This CDR3 contains 13 residues. The ends were cut back, 3 bases at V and 2 bases at J, with 7 bases in the middle. Germline CDR1 and CDR2: SNHLY and FYNNEI. CDR3 in amino acids: CASSEDRQETQYF. The CDR3 DNA follows: TGTGCCAGCAGTGAGGACAGACAAGAGACCCAGTACTTC. The full variable domain, completed using reference TRBV2 and TRBJ2-5, is EPEVTQTPSHQVTQMGQEVILRCVPISNHLYFYWYRQILGQKVEFLVSFYNNEISEKSEIFDDQFSVERPDGSNFTLKIRSTKLEDSAMYFCASSEDRQETQYFGPGTRLLVL.

This clonotype has ten or more counts. This sequence joins TRBV10-1 and TRBJ2-3; D uncertain. Germline assignment: CDR1 WNHNN and CDR2 SYGVQD (reference sequence). The CDR3 runs to 13 residues. Trimming took 3 bases from V and 1 from J, leaving 5 bases between them. DNA of the CDR3: TGCGCCAGCAGTGAAGACGGCACAGATACGCAGTATTTT. Encoded protein: CASSEDGTDTQYF.

The chain recombines TRBV6-5 with TRBJ2-7; tentatively, D is TRBD1 (5 bases). CDR1 is MNHEY and CDR2 is SVGAGI in the germline V gene. CDR3 length equals 14 residues. Trimming shortened V by 2 bases and J by 2 bases, and 10 bases separated the two germline ends. This CDR3 reads CASSYRQGPYEQYF. Written as DNA, the CDR3 is TGTGCCAGCAGTTACAGGCAGGGTCCCTACGAGCAGTACTTC.

This clonotype was counted at least ten times. The CDR3 spells CASSRLTGYNEQFF. The CDR3 region has the DNA TGTGCCAGCAGCCGCCTGACCGGCTACAATGAGCAGTTCTTC. The chain joins TRBV12-3 or TRBV12-4 to TRBJ2-1; no clear D gene. V was pared by 6 bases and J by 3 bases, with 12 bases between. The CDR3 has 14 residues.

V gene TRBV7-2 combines with J gene TRBJ2-7, with a weak D call TRBD2 (6 bases). Germline CDR1 reads SGHTA; CDR2 reads FQGNSA. Trimming pared 5 bases from V and 7 bases from J, leaving 12 bases between. This CDR3 is built from 12 residues. In nucleotides, the CDR3 is TGTGCCAGCAGCCCTTACCGGGGGGAGCAGTACTTC. It encodes CASSPYRGEQYF.

This clonotype came up a few times. The chain has TRBV29-1 and TRBJ2-7; D remains ambiguous. This CDR3 region has 14 residues. V gave up 6 bases and J gave up 4 bases, with 19 bases separating them. Germline CDR1 reads SQVTM; CDR2 reads ANQGSEA. This CDR3 reads CSVKTPSPKYEQYF. CDR3 nucleotide sequence: TGCAGCGTGAAAACCCCGTCCCCTAAATACGAGCAGTACTTC.

The sample holds a few counts of this clonotype. The genes are TRBV5-1 and TRBJ2-7; 7 bases fit TRBD1. CDR3 length: 15 amino acids. The germline V gene encodes CDR1 SGHRS and CDR2 YFSETQ. V was pared by 2 bases and J by 6 bases, with 11 bases of the junction left unmatched. The CDR3 DNA follows: TGCGCCAGCAGCTTTACAACAGGGGACGGGGTCGAGCAGTACTTC. It yields the protein CASSFTTGDGVEQYF. The full variable domain, in which reference TRBV5-1 and TRBJ2-7 provide the parts outside the CDR3, is KAGVTQTPRYLIKTRGQQVTLSCSPISGHRSVSWYQQTPGQGLQFLFEYFSETQRNKGNFPGRFSGRQFSNSRSEMNVSTLELGDSALYLCASSFTTGDGVEQYFGPGTRLTVT.